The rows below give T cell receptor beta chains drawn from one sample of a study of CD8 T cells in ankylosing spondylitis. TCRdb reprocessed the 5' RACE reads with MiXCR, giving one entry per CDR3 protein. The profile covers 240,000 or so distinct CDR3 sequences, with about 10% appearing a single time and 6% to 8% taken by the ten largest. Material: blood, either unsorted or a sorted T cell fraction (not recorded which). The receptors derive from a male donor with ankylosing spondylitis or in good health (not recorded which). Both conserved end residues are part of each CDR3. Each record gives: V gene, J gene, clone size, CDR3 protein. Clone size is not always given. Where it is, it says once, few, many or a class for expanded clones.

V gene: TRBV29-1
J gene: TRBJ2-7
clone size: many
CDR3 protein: CSVAGTESYEQYF

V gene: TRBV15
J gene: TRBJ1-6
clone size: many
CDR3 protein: CATSRERRDSPLHF

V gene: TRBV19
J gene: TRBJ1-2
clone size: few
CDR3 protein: CASSITMDRENGYTF

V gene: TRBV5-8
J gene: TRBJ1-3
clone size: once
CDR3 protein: CASSLAAGRRSGNTIYF

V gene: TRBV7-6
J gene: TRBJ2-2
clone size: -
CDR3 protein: CASSLQLAGAGELFF

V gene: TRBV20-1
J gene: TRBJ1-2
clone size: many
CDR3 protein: CSAKPAEDYGYTF

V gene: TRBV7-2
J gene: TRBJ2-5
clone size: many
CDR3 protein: CASSLGGRVDETQYF

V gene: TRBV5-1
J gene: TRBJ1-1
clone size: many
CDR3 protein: CASSLEFQGAEAFF

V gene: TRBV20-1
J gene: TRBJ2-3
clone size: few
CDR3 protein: CSARTLLAGGWTDTQYF

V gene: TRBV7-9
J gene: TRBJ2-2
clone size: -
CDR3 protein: CASSSGTTNTGELFF

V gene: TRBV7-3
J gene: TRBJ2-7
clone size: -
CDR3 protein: CASSPSTGAAYEQYF

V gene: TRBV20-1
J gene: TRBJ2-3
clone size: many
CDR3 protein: CSARDELPTDTQYF

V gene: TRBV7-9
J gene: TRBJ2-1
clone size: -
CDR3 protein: CASSGGSAEQFF

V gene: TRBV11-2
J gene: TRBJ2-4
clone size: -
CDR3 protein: CASSFGTSGAAKNIQYF

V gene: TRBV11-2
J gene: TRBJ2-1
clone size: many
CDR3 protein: CASSRGQGASGEQFF

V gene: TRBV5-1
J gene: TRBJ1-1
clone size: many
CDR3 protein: CASSPPNMNTEAFF

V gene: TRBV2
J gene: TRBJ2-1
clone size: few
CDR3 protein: CASSDGTRAGNEQFF

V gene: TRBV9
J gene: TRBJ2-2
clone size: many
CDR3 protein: CASSAPNTGELFF

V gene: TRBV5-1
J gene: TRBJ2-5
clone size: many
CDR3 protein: CASSVQASGSGETQYF

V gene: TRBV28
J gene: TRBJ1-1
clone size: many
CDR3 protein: CASSLRQGGNGAFF

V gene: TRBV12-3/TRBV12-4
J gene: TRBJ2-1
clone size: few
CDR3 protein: CASSDTGLAGNEQFF

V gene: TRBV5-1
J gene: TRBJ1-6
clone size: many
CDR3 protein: CASSYDSGRNSPLHF